This T cell receptor (beta chain) stems from a study of cytomegalovirus exposure and HLA in healthy donors (dated by TCRdb to the late 2010s). Broadly, across the study: The 670 or so repertoires of the first cohort and the approximately 110 validation repertoires were produced on the same platform, according to a later analysis. The aim of the study was to test whether cataloging public T cell receptors could identify signatures of past pathogen exposure. Along with the approximately 620-subject first cohort, a separate validation cohort of roughly 110 different subjects was used. To predict cytomegalovirus infection status, the study combined high-throughput TCR immunosequencing, statistical association of individual TCRs with disease status, and machine learning.

Here is what the overall study found, with its caveats: While some public TCRs were present in many individuals, most TCR sequences turned up only very rarely across donors. The authors suggested that the approach could potentially be extended to other disease states and immunological phenotypes. Cytomegalovirus status was reported to be diagnosed by the classifier with high specificity and sensitivity in both the original and validation cohorts. All 120 or so repertoires were used to score co-occurrence in the validation cohort in a later analysis, because that analysis had no HLA typing for the cohort. A total of about 180 TCR beta chains were listed by the study as associated with cytomegalovirus. Subsequent analysis determined that TCRs grouped into clusters in the first cohort also showed a tendency toward co-occurrence across the 130 or so validation repertoires, and approximately 94% of cluster scores exceeded 0. In vitro tests confirmed that a few of the cytomegalovirus-associated TCR beta chains recognize cytomegalovirus antigens.

About this clone itself: What antigen it recognizes has not been identified. No much larger clone exists at a distance of one base, and base qualities are not known.

Trimming costs V 3 bases and J 0 bases, and their ends lie 13 bases apart. The CDR3 runs 16 residues from the cysteine to the phenylalanine. Solely the CDR3 DNA is kept, with 48 bases framed from the first base. CDR1 and CDR2 are read off the germline V gene as SGHDT and YYEEEE. Library preparation employed the immunoSEQ multiplex PCR assay. The authors' pipeline ran thus. To diagnose cytomegalovirus status from the catalog of TCR beta chain sequences, a statistical classification framework was built. The immuneACCESS repertoire file appears here via TCRdb, limited to in-frame rearrangements. These files lack a portion of the clones; in checked studies, under half of the deficit traces to unresolved V genes, and the cause of the others is not known. From that table come the V and J calls and clone size; the DNA was used to work out D and trimming. For this sample the table gives over 60,000 clones, of which 90% to 95% were detected only once. The ten largest clones take up approximately 3.3% of the sample.

Donors formed part of the validation cohort, which comprised some 120 subjects and was distinct from the first cohort of under 750 subjects. The receptor was derived from a man between 18 and 35 years old in good health and CMV-seronegative. The rearrangement combines TRBV5-6 with TRBJ1-3; matching of 6 bases hints at TRBD1 as the D gene. The sequenced material came from PBMCs. The DNA is as follows: TGTGCCAGCAGCTACGGGGGGCCTTCCTCTGGAAACACCATATATTTT. It translates as CASSYGGPSSGNTIYF.